This TCR beta chain is from a study of blood T cell repertoires in COVID-19. Study-level background: The samples span acute and convalescent COVID-19 from the United States, Italy and Spain.

Cohort allocation depended upon clinical history that participants reported. Within 2 weeks before study entry, exposed participants met a COVID-19 case. Losses at the gene ends were 2 bases for V and 1 base for J; bases not matched to a gene: 5. Per germline, CDR1 ENHRY and CDR2 SYGVKD. This CDR3 is built from 17 residues. Assay: immunoSEQ multiplex PCR; the TCRdb copy retains only in-frame clones and omits some. This table has about 180,000 clones, approximately 80% appearing once. The chain recombines TRBV10-3 with TRBJ2-2, with 9 bases fitting TRBD2. This TCR was recovered from a man between 60 and 75 years old who had been exposed to COVID-19. Sequences were obtained from PBMCs or T cells enriched from blood (not recorded which). This CDR3 reads CAISEAGLALNTGELFF. The CDR3 nucleotides read TGTGCCATCAGTGAGGCGGGACTAGCTTTGAACACCGGGGAGCTGTTTTTT.